This TCR beta chain was documented in a study of identical twins. This CDR3 has 15 residues. Trimming removed 5 bases at V and 4 bases at J, with 15 bases between. Germline loops: CDR1 SGHTA, CDR2 FQGNSA. Template switching introduced a universal primer site, and the cDNA bore unique molecular identifiers. TCRdb processed the 5' RACE reads anew with MiXCR; each CDR3 protein has one entry. The sample lists around 470,000 distinct CDR3 sequences; approximately 15% were seen once. General study points: Recombination models fit unrelated individuals' TCR alpha sharing but underestimated twins'. Zero-insertion analyses might be partly confounded by invariant T cells like MAIT and iNKT. While abundant cord blood beta clonotypes carried fewer insertions, memory repertoires showed no such pattern.

This clonotype came up many times. Its target is unknown. The same sample was also studied in work on yellow fever vaccine responses in identical twins.

The sample was CD4+ T cells sorted from blood. This TCR came from a woman under 30 in good health. The chain couples TRBV7-2 to TRBJ1-5; D ambiguous. DNA for the CDR3: TGTGCCAGCAGCCTATCATCAGGCCCGAATCAGCCCCAGCATTTT. It encodes CASSLSSGPNQPQHF.